Reported below is one T cell receptor beta chain. This entry is derived from a study of blood T cell repertoires in COVID-19. Using immunoSEQ multiplex PCR, the repertoire was profiled, and TCRdb retains in-frame clones only, with some absent. Altogether approximately 56,000 clones are present, 84% being singletons, with the ten largest covering 10% to 15%. The TCR originated in a woman of 80 years or more with acute or convalescent COVID-19. Sequenced material: peripheral blood.

CDR3 sequence reads: CASSIRQGVVAEAFF. DNA for the CDR3: TGTGCCAGCAGCATCCGACAGGGGGTTGTGGCTGAAGCTTTCTTT. The chain employs TRBV3-1 (or the pseudogene TRBV3-2) and TRBJ1-1; 9 bases align to TRBD1. The CDR3 length is 15 residues. Germline CDR1 LGHDT, CDR2 YNNKEL (reference sequence). Losses at the gene ends were 5 bases for V and 6 bases for J; bases not matched to a gene: 10.